The sequence of this T cell receptor beta chain was determined in a study of blood T cells in healthy people across ages. The CDR3 has 15 residues. Trimming left V 5 bases short and J 2 bases short, with 15 bases between. Germline V lookup: CDR1 LNHDA, CDR2 SQIVND (reference sequence). Primed by a sample-barcoded 5' primer and a J-beta primer mix, a second PCR proceeded for about 6 to 11 cycles. MiXCR, run by TCRdb on the 5' RACE reads, gives a single entry per CDR3 protein. The sample records some 1.4 million distinct CDR3 sequences, approximately 42% being singletons. The chain links TRBV19 to TRBJ2-5, with D tentatively TRBD1 or TRBD2 (5 bases each). The material sequenced was blood. The source is a woman in her late teens or twenties in good health. The CDR3 nucleotides read TGTGCCAGTAGTTCCACCGGGACGCTACAAGAGACCCAGTACTTC. Encoded protein: CASSSTGTLQETQYF. The full variable domain, with the rest looked up from reference TRBV19 and TRBJ2-5, is DGGITQSPKYLFRKEGQNVTLSCEQNLNHDAMYWYRQDPGQGLRLIYYSQIVNDFQKGDIAEGYSVSREKKESFPLTVTSAQKNPTAFYLCASSSTGTLQETQYFGPGTRLLVL.